Listed below are T cell receptor beta chains from one sample, sequenced in a study of cytomegalovirus exposure and HLA in healthy donors. Data came from immunoSEQ multiplex PCR; TCRdb stores just in-frame clones and leaves some out. The sample lists more than 95,000 clones; 78% were seen once. The sample comprised PBMCs. The source is a man aged 30 to 39 in good health and CMV-seronegative. Both conserved end residues are part of each CDR3. The D gene is left open where the match is weak. Some rows mark clone size as missing; the rest say once, few, many or name a class of expanded clone.

V gene	D gene	J gene	clone size	CDR3 protein	CDR3 DNA
TRBV4-1	NA	TRBJ2-5	NA	CASSQEPGEETQYF	TGCGCCAGCAGCCAAGAACCAGGGGAGGAGACCCAGTACTTC
TRBV30	NA	TRBJ1-2	NA	CAWSIGVGYTF	TGTGCCTGGAGTATAGGGGTAGGCTACACCTTC
TRBV6-6	TRBD1	TRBJ1-2	NA	CASSYLTSGQGYGYTF	TGTGCCAGCAGTTACTTGACCTCGGGACAGGGTTATGGCTACACCTTC
TRBV2	NA	TRBJ1-1	NA	CASSLHGNTEAFF	TGTGCCAGCAGTCTTCACGGGAACACTGAAGCTTTCTTT
TRBV4-1	TRBD2	TRBJ2-3	NA	CASSQAGTSGDTQYF	TGCGCCAGCAGCCAAGCAGGGACTAGCGGGGATACGCAGTATTTT
TRBV27	TRBD1	TRBJ2-7	NA	CASSTRDSSYEQYF	TGTGCCAGCAGTACCAGGGACAGCTCCTACGAGCAGTACTTC
TRBV5-4	TRBD1	TRBJ1-5	NA	CASSLGGGGLGGNQPQHF	TGTGCCAGCAGCTTGGGAGGGGGCGGCCTGGGTGGCAATCAGCCCCAGCATTTT
TRBV10-3	NA	TRBJ2-6	NA	CAISVQTSGANVLTF	TGTGCCATCAGTGTACAAACCTCTGGGGCCAACGTCCTGACTTTC
TRBV7-8	NA	TRBJ1-2	once	CASSPSGAAFYGYTF	TGTGCCAGCAGCCCCAGTGGGGCCGCCTTTTATGGCTACACCTTC
TRBV10-3	NA	TRBJ1-4	once	CAISEKQGYNEKLFF	TGTGCCATCAGTGAGAAACAGGGTTATAATGAAAAACTGTTTTTT
TRBV6-4	TRBD1	TRBJ1-4	NA	CASSEQGGNEKLFF	TGTGCCAGCAGTGAGCAGGGGGGTAATGAAAAACTGTTTTTT
TRBV5-1	NA	TRBJ2-7	NA	CASSLEAGSYEQYF	TGCGCCAGCAGCTTGGAGGCAGGCTCCTACGAGCAGTACTTC
TRBV11-2	NA	TRBJ1-1	NA	CASSLGRLDRYLNTEAFF	TGTGCCAGCAGCTTAGGCCGTCTTGACAGATACCTGAACACTGAAGCTTTCTTT
TRBV10-3	TRBD2	TRBJ2-3	NA	CAISESTSGATTDTQYF	TGTGCCATCAGTGAGTCGACTAGCGGGGCAACTACAGATACGCAGTATTTT
TRBV18	TRBD2	TRBJ2-7	NA	CASSPPRTSGRAGYEQYF	TGTGCCAGCTCACCACCTCGGACTAGCGGGAGGGCCGGTTACGAGCAGTACTTC
TRBV11-3	TRBD2	TRBJ2-1	NA	CASGPGGAYNEQFF	TGTGCCAGCGGCCCGGGGGGGGCCTACAATGAGCAGTTCTTC
TRBV28	TRBD1	TRBJ2-7	NA	CASRSGTGVSGPYEQYF	TGTGCCAGCAGGTCCGGGACAGGGGTTTCGGGGCCCTACGAGCAGTACTTC
TRBV15	NA	TRBJ2-3	NA	CATSRDWVTGNVDTQYF	TGTGCCACCAGCAGAGATTGGGTTACGGGGAATGTAGATACGCAGTATTTT
TRBV5-8	TRBD1	TRBJ2-2	NA	CASSFQGGNTGELFF	TGTGCCAGCAGCTTTCAAGGGGGCAACACCGGGGAGCTGTTTTTT